The clone carrying this TCR beta chain came up a few times. Its antigen is still unknown. This sample is part of a study of T cells after yellow fever vaccination. Overall study results and limits: Clonotype sharing between CD4 and CD8 compartments was small. Re-detected after boosting: most primary clones, almost 98% of CD4 and over 80% of CD8. Secondary responses were weaker yet peaked faster, day 5 versus 15.

For TCR, cDNA came from 5'RACE template switching, which added a universal primer site and UMIs. TCRdb fed the 5' RACE reads into MiXCR, producing one record per CDR3 protein. The repertoire has under 200,000 distinct CDR3 sequences, about 11% of them found once; the top ten carry about 40%. The CDR3 extends over 15 amino acids. Trimming cost V 0 bases and J 5 bases, with 13 bases left between them. CDR1 is MGHRA and CDR2 is YSYEKL in the germline V gene. The clonotype was recovered from a man younger than 35 who received the YFV17D yellow fever vaccine. The chain recombines TRBV4-1 with TRBJ1-1, with D unclear. Sequencing was performed on CD8+ T cells sorted from PBMCs, taken 15 days after the yellow fever booster vaccination. The CDR3 DNA is TGCGCCAGCAGCCAAGATTTGGCAGCTAGAACTGAAGCTTTCTTT. Amino acids: CASSQDLAARTEAFF.